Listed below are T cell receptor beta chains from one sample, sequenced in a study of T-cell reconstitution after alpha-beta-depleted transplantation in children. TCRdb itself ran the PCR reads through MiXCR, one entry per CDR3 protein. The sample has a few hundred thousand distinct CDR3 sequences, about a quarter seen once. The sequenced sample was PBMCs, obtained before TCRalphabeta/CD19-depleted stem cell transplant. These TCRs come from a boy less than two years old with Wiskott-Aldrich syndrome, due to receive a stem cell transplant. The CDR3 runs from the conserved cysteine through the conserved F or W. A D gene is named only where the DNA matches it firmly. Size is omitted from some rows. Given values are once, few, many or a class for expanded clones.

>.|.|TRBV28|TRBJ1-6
TGTGCCACCGTTACATCTAGGGATAATTCACCCCTCCACTTT
CATVTSRDNSPLHF
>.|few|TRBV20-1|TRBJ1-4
TGCAGTGCTATTCGGAACCGGCAGGCCGATGAAAAACTGTTTTTT
CSAIRNRQADEKLFF
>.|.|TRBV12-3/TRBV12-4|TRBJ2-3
TGTGCCAGCAGTTCCGCAGGACGTCCGATAGGCACAGATACGCAGTATTTT
CASSSAGRPIGTDTQYF
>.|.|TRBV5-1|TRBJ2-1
TGCGCCAGCAGCCGCGGGATTATCACATACAATGAGCAGTTCTTC
CASSRGIITYNEQFF
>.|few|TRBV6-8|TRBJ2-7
TGTGCCAGCACGGTGAAGGTTGGCTACTACGAGCAGTACTTC
CASTVKVGYYEQYF
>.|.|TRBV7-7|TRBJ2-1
TGTGCCAGCAGCGCGTCGCCCGGGGGAGTAGGCAATGAGCAGTTCTTC
CASSASPGGVGNEQFF
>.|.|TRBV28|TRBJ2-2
TGTGCCAGCAGTCCACGAGGAGGTTCCGGGGAGCTGTTTTTT
CASSPRGGSGELFF
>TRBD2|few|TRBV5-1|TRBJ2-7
TGCGCCAGCAGCTTGGATGGCGGGAGGGCCCAGGAGCAGTACTTC
CASSLDGGRAQEQYF
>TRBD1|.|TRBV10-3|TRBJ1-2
TGTGCCATCAGTGTGCGGCGGGACAGCTTGATCTATGGCTACACCTTC
CAISVRRDSLIYGYTF
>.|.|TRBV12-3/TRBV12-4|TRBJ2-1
TGTGCCAGCAGTATTGGGACTTCTCAGTTCTTC
CASSIGTSQFF
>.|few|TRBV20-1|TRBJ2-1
TGCAGTGCTAGAGGTGAGAGAAATGAGCAGTTCTTC
CSARGERNEQFF
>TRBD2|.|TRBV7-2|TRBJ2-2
TGTGCCGGCAGTTTGAGGACTAGCGGGTACACCGGGGAGCTGTTTTTT
CAGSLRTSGYTGELFF
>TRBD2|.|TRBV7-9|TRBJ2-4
TGTGCCAGCAGGTCTAGCGGGATGGCCAAAAACATTCAGTACTTC
CASRSSGMAKNIQYF
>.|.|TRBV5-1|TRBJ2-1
TGCGCCAGCAGCACCCTTGGGGCCCAACTCAATGAGCAGTTCTTC
CASSTLGAQLNEQFF
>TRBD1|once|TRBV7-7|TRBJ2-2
TGTGCCAGCAGCTTGGGGCAACAGGGGATGACCGGGGAGCTGTTTTTT
CASSLGQQGMTGELFF
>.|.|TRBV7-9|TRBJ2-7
TGTGCCAGCAGCTTGGCAGGTCTCAAACACGAGCAGTACTTC
CASSLAGLKHEQYF
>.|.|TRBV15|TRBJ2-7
TGTGCCACCAGCAGAGATAAGACGTGGGTCTACGAGCAGTACTTC
CATSRDKTWVYEQYF
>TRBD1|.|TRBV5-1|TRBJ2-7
TGCGCCATCAGCACCTGGACAGGGGGCTACGAGCAGTACTTC
CAISTWTGGYEQYF
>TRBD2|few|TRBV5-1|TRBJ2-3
TGCGCCAGCAGTCGAACTAGCGGGCCCTCAGATACGCAGTATTTT
CASSRTSGPSDTQYF
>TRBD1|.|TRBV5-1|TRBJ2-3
TGCGCCAGCAGCTTGTCACCGGGACAGAGATCAGATACGCAGTATTTT
CASSLSPGQRSDTQYF
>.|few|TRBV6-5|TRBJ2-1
TGTGCCAGCAGTTACGAAGGACAGAGGAGAAATGAGCAGTTCTTC
CASSYEGQRRNEQFF
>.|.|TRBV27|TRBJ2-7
TGTGCCAGCAGTTTATGGGGCCCTACCTACGAGCAGTACTTC
CASSLWGPTYEQYF
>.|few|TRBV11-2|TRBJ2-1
TGTGCCAGCAGCGGTCGCTCGACTAACACTGAGCAGTTCTTC
CASSGRSTNTEQFF
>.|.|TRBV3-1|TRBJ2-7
TGTGCCAGCAGCCAAGGTCTCCCGGGGAACTACGAGCAGTACTTC
CASSQGLPGNYEQYF
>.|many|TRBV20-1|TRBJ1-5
TGCAGTGCTAGCGAGGGCGCGGATCAGCCCCAGCATTTT
CSASEGADQPQHF
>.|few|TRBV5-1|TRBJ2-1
TGCGCCAGCAGCATATCAACAGGGTTTGACAATGAGCAGTTCTTC
CASSISTGFDNEQFF
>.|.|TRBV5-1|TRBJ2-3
TGCGCCAGCAGCCAATCCCCCGGGAGTTTGGCAGATACGCAGTATTTT
CASSQSPGSLADTQYF
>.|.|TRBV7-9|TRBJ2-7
TGTGCCAGCAGCCAGGGACCGCCAGCCTACGAGCAGTACTTC
CASSQGPPAYEQYF
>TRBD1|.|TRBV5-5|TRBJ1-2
TGTGCCAGCAGCTTACATCCGGGACAGGGGGCGAGGGGCTACACCTTC
CASSLHPGQGARGYTF
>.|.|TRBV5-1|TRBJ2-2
TGCGCCAGCAGTATGGGGGGGCCGAGCGGGGAGCTGTTTTTT
CASSMGGPSGELFF
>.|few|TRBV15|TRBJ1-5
TGTGCCACCAGCAGAGATCAGGGTTATCAGCCCCAGCATTTT
CATSRDQGYQPQHF
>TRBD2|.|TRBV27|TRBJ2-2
TGTGCCAGCAGAAGTCCAGCGGGGCTGAACACCGGGGAGCTGTTTTTT
CASRSPAGLNTGELFF
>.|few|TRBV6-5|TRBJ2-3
TGTGCCAGCAGCACGAAAGTACTCCGTGGAGATACGCAGTATTTT
CASSTKVLRGDTQYF